The rows below give T cell receptor beta chains drawn from one sample of a study of early T cells in non-severe SARS-CoV-2 infection. MiXCR was run by TCRdb on the 5' RACE reads, yielding one entry per CDR3 protein. The sample lists 70,000 to 95,000 distinct CDR3 sequences, roughly 15% occurring once. Sequencing was done on a sample of whole blood. Receptor source: an adult who was a healthcare worker with PCR-confirmed SARS-CoV-2 infection or an uninfected control (not recorded which). CDR3s include the opening cysteine and the closing phenylalanine or tryptophan. The D gene is left open where the match is weak. Rows may omit the clone size; those that give it use once, few, many or a size class.

cdr3_nt	cdr3_aa	d_call	v_call	j_call	clone_size
TGCGCCAGCAGCAGATTAGCGGGGGGAGAAGATACGCAGTATTTT	CASSRLAGGEDTQYF	TRBD2	TRBV5-1	TRBJ2-3	many
TGTGCCAGCAGTTTAGGCACGGCCGGAAAACTGTTTTTT	CASSLGTAGKLFF	.	TRBV27	TRBJ1-4	.
TGCAGCGTTGACGGGACTAGCGGGGGGGCCCGGGAGACCCAGTACTTC	CSVDGTSGGARETQYF	TRBD2	TRBV29-1	TRBJ2-5	few
TGCAGTGCTAGGGGGGATGGGCAGTTCTTC	CSARGDGQFF	.	TRBV20-1	TRBJ2-1	.
TGTGCCAGCAGTTTAGCTGGGACCGCCTTGGGTGGTGAGCAGTTCTTC	CASSLAGTALGGEQFF	.	TRBV12-3/TRBV12-4	TRBJ2-1	.
TGTGCCAGCAGCACTCCCGGGACTGCCATCTATGAGCAGTTCTTC	CASSTPGTAIYEQFF	.	TRBV6-4	TRBJ2-1	.
TGTGCCAGCAGTTTAAAATTTGCCGGGGCCTATTCACCCCTCCACTTT	CASSLKFAGAYSPLHF	.	TRBV27	TRBJ1-6	few
TGTGCCAGCTCACCTACATCTCGGGGACCGAACACTGAAGCTTTCTTT	CASSPTSRGPNTEAFF	.	TRBV18	TRBJ1-1	.
TGCAGCGTTGATGGGGGCCGGGAGAATTTGGTTGGGACCCAGTACTTC	CSVDGGRENLVGTQYF	.	TRBV29-1	TRBJ2-5	.
TGTGCCAGCAGCGTAGGGGGACTAGATCAAGAGACCCAGTACTTC	CASSVGGLDQETQYF	TRBD2	TRBV9	TRBJ2-5	few
TGTGCCTGGAGTTCAGGAGGGGGAGGCCGGCCCCAGCATTTT	CAWSSGGGGRPQHF	.	TRBV30	TRBJ1-5	many
TGTGCCAGTAGTATTGACAGGGTTGAGAGCTACACCTTC	CASSIDRVESYTF	TRBD1	TRBV19	TRBJ1-2	.
TGCGCCAGCAGTCAACCCCTCCGGGGGCCTCAAGAGACCCAGTACTTC	CASSQPLRGPQETQYF	.	TRBV23-1	TRBJ2-5	.
TGTGCCAGCAGTCCTATGTGCAGGGGAGGAGGTCAGCCCCAGCATTTT	CASSPMCRGGGQPQHF	.	TRBV7-4	TRBJ1-5	.
TGCAGTGTAACGGTCCCAAACTATGGCTACACCTTC	CSVTVPNYGYTF	.	TRBV20-1	TRBJ1-2	.
TGTGCCAGCAGTTTTAGGGGCAGGCAGTATTTT	CASSFRGRQYF	.	TRBV28	TRBJ2-3	.
TGCGCCAGCAGCCGGGCAGGGGATGCGTACAATGAGCAGTTCTTC	CASSRAGDAYNEQFF	.	TRBV5-1	TRBJ2-1	.
TGCGCCAGCAGCCAGAACCAAATGACAGGGACCGGGGAGCTGTTTTTT	CASSQNQMTGTGELFF	TRBD1	TRBV4-1	TRBJ2-2	.
TGTGCCAGCAGCCCTGTCGGGGTTCGTCAGCCCCAGCATTTT	CASSPVGVRQPQHF	.	TRBV12-3/TRBV12-4	TRBJ1-5	few
TGTGCCAGCAGTTACTCACAGGCCTCTTTCTCCTACAATGAGCAGTTCTTC	CASSYSQASFSYNEQFF	.	TRBV6-2/TRBV6-3	TRBJ2-1	few
TGTGCCAGCAGCGTAGGACCAGGGGGAACCCACTATGGCTACACCTTC	CASSVGPGGTHYGYTF	TRBD1	TRBV9	TRBJ1-2	few
TGTGCCAGCAGCTCATACCGGGACAGCGATTCACCCCTCCACTTT	CASSSYRDSDSPLHF	TRBD1	TRBV7-8	TRBJ1-6	.
TGTGCCAGCAAACAACAGGGCCGCACAGATACGCAGTATTTT	CASKQQGRTDTQYF	.	TRBV6-2/TRBV6-3	TRBJ2-3	few
TGTGCCAGCAGTTATCCGGGGGCGGAAGCTTTCTTT	CASSYPGAEAFF	.	TRBV7-8	TRBJ1-1	.
TGTGCCAGCAGCTCGTCCGAGACACGGAATTCACCCCTCCACTTT	CASSSSETRNSPLHF	.	TRBV7-9	TRBJ1-6	few
TGCAGTGCTAGAGAGACAGGGAAGAATTCACCCCTCCACTTT	CSARETGKNSPLHF	TRBD1	TRBV20-1	TRBJ1-6	.
TGTGCCAGCAGAGACTGGGGGGGGATGGGCACTGAAGCTTTCTTT	CASRDWGGMGTEAFF	.	TRBV6-6	TRBJ1-1	few
TGCGCCAGCAGTCACGCAGGGGACCGGAACACAGATACGCAGTATTTT	CASSHAGDRNTDTQYF	.	TRBV10-1	TRBJ2-3	few
TGCAGTGCCAATAAGGGAGGTCAGACTAATGAAAAACTGTTTTTT	CSANKGGQTNEKLFF	.	TRBV20-1	TRBJ1-4	.
TGTGCCAGCAGAAGAGGGACAGCGAACACCGGGGAGCTGTTTTTT	CASRRGTANTGELFF	TRBD1	TRBV6-2/TRBV6-3	TRBJ2-2	.
TGCGCCAGCAGGCGGACACTGATGAACACTGAAGCTTTCTTT	CASRRTLMNTEAFF	.	TRBV10-1	TRBJ1-1	few
TGTGCTAGTGGTTCAAGGGCAGATGAGAACACTGAAGCTTTCTTT	CASGSRADENTEAFF	.	TRBV12-5	TRBJ1-1	many
TGTGCCAGCACCTTGGACAGGGTAGAGACCCAGTACTTC	CASTLDRVETQYF	TRBD1	TRBV12-3/TRBV12-4	TRBJ2-5	many
TGCGCCAGCAGCTTGGACAACAGTCTCGGTAATTCACCCCTCCACTTT	CASSLDNSLGNSPLHF	.	TRBV5-1	TRBJ1-6	.
TGTGCCAGCAGTGAATATTGGGGTCAGCAGAATGAAAAACTGTTTTTT	CASSEYWGQQNEKLFF	.	TRBV25-1	TRBJ1-4	many
TGTGCCACCAGCAGCCTGGATTATAATTCACCCCTCCACTTT	CATSSLDYNSPLHF	.	TRBV15	TRBJ1-6	many
TGTGCCAGCAGCTTACGACAGATGAACACCGGGGAGCTGTTTTTT	CASSLRQMNTGELFF	.	TRBV11-2	TRBJ2-2	few
TGTGCCAGCATATTCACAGGGCATTATAGCAATCAGCCCCAGCATTTT	CASIFTGHYSNQPQHF	.	TRBV6-1	TRBJ1-5	few
TGTGCCAGCAGTGGGGGTTGGCAGTTCTTC	CASSGGWQFF	.	TRBV2	TRBJ2-1	.
TGTGCCAGCAGCCCAGAGACAGCTTATGGCTACACCTTC	CASSPETAYGYTF	.	TRBV14	TRBJ1-2	few
TGTGCCAGCAGCTTTACAGACAGGGGCACTGAAGCTTTCTTT	CASSFTDRGTEAFF	TRBD1	TRBV7-2	TRBJ1-1	few
TGTGCCAGCAGTTACGTTCGGGGTTCTAATGGCTACACCTTC	CASSYVRGSNGYTF	.	TRBV6-2/TRBV6-3	TRBJ1-2	.
TGTGCCAGCAGCGGGGAACCGTACAATGAGCAGTTCTTC	CASSGEPYNEQFF	.	TRBV21-1	TRBJ2-1	.
TGCAGTGCTAGTGAATCGGGACCGATACGCTCCTACAATGAGCAGTTCTTC	CSASESGPIRSYNEQFF	.	TRBV20-1	TRBJ2-1	few